Following are 19 T cell receptor beta chains from one sample sequenced in a study of graft-versus-host responses after intestinal transplantation. Profiled with immunoSEQ multiplex PCR; TCRdb holds only in-frame clones, not every one. The table shows tens of thousands of clones, with about 48% occurring only once. Plating of some 200,000 CFSE-labeled responder cells was done together with some 200,000 irradiated, violet-dye-labeled stimulator cells. This specimen consisted of alloreactive CD8+ T cells from a mixed lymphocyte reaction culture, obtained before transplantation. The sample's subset: CFSE-low proliferating T cells sorted from roughly 6-day pre-transplant mixed lymphocyte reaction (GvH or HvG direction). These receptor sequences come from a human patient who was an organ donor for intestinal transplantation.

This clone was seen a single time. The chain uses TRBV7-2 and TRBJ2-7, with a possible D match to TRBD2 (5 bases). The better agreement between TRBJ2-1 and the DNA end casts doubt on the J call. This CDR3 comprises 13 residues. Germline lookup yields CDR1 SGHTA and CDR2 FQGNSA. For the CDR3, the DNA is TGTGCCAGCAGCCCGGTGGAAGGACTGGAGCAGTTCTTC. Its protein product is CASSPVEGLEQFF.

The V call is TRBV28, the J call TRBJ1-1; 7 nucleotides line up with TRBD1. Germline CDR1 MDHEN, CDR2 SYDVKM. The CDR3 length is 13 residues. With V trimmed by 6 bases and J by 11 bases, 12 bases remained unmatched. DNA for the CDR3: TGTGCCAGCAGCCCAGCTGACAGGGTGGGGGCTTTCTTT. Translating it yields CASSPADRVGAFF.

The chain carries TRBV7-9 and TRBJ2-2; D uncertain. The CDR3 is 13 residues long. The V end lost 2 bases, the J end lost 0 bases, and 1 base lay between the germline ends. From germline, CDR1 is SEHNR and CDR2 FQNEAQ (reference sequence). The CDR3 DNA reads TGTGCCAGCAGCTTACCGAACACCGGGGAGCTGTTTTTT. Translation: CASSLPNTGELFF.

The gene calls are TRBV5-6 and TRBJ1-1; D might be TRBD1 (5 bases). The CDR3 loop spans 15 amino acids. The ends were cut back, 0 bases at V and 3 bases at J, with 12 bases in the middle. Germline loops: CDR1 SGHDT, CDR2 YYEEEE. This CDR3 is CASSLARDGYTEAFF. Here the CDR3 DNA reads TGTGCCAGCAGCTTGGCCCGGGACGGATACACTGAAGCTTTCTTT.

The CDR3 nucleotides read TGTGCCAGCAGTGCAGGGACGAACACCGGGGAGCTGTTTTTT. This translates into CASSAGTNTGELFF. The chain employs TRBV27 and TRBJ2-2, with D possibly matching TRBD1 (5 bases). CDR3 length: 14 amino acids. Trimming removed 5 bases from V and 0 bases from J, with 7 bases in between. The germline V gene encodes CDR1 MNHEY and CDR2 SMNVEV (reference sequence).

This sequence joins TRBV18 and TRBJ2-7, with 15 positions matching TRBD2. The length of the CDR3 is 18 residues. From germline, CDR1 is KGHSH and CDR2 LQKENI. After removal of 3 bases from V and 1 base from J, the junction contained 7 bases not matched to a gene. The CDR3 spells CASSPLRTSGRASYEQYF. The CDR3 DNA follows: TGTGCCAGCTCACCCCTGAGGACTAGCGGGAGGGCTTCCTACGAGCAGTACTTC.

In DNA form, the CDR3 reads TGTGCCAGCAGCGGACAGGCCCCCTACGAGCAGTACTTC. As protein: CASSGQAPYEQYF. This chain joins TRBV11-2 and TRBJ2-7, with 7 bases aligning to TRBD1. Germline CDR1 SGHAT, CDR2 FQNNGV. The V gene end was trimmed by 5 bases and the J gene end by 2 bases; junction bases not matched to a gene: 3. The CDR3 totals 13 residues.

J is TRBJ2-1 and V is TRBV13, with a tentative D call TRBD1 (6 bases). Germline CDR1 reads PRHDT; CDR2 reads FYEKMQ (reference sequence). CDR3 length equals 14 residues. The ends were cut back, 3 bases at V and 1 base at J, with 7 bases in the middle. In DNA, the CDR3 is TGTGCCAGCAGCTTGACAGGTTCCTACAATGAGCAGTTCTTC. Protein sequence: CASSLTGSYNEQFF.

This clone is judged medium-sized. The V gene is TRBV19, the J gene TRBJ2-1; perhaps TRBD1 as D (6 bases). This CDR3 is built from 15 residues. The germline V and J ends were trimmed by 7 bases and 2 bases, with 15 bases remaining between them. In germline, CDR1 is LNHDA, CDR2 SQIVND (reference sequence). For the CDR3, the DNA is TGTGCCAGTACCATAGGGGGTGGAGCCTACAATGAGCAGTTCTTC. Translated: CASTIGGGAYNEQFF. Full variable domain (outside the CDR3, taken from reference TRBV19 and TRBJ2-1): DGGITQSPKYLFRKEGQNVTLSCEQNLNHDAMYWYRQDPGQGLRLIYYSQIVNDFQKGDIAEGYSVSREKKESFPLTVTSAQKNPTAFYLCASTIGGGAYNEQFFGPGTRLTVL.

In DNA, the CDR3 is TGTGCCTGGAGTTTAATCTATGGCTACACCTTC. It specifies CAWSLIYGYTF. The chain couples TRBV30 to TRBJ1-2; D gene uncertain. CDR1 GTSNPN and CDR2 SVGIG come from the germline V gene (reference sequence). V lost 2 bases, J lost 4 bases, and 5 bases lay in between. CDR3 size: 11 residues.

In its sample, this clone was seen a few times. The chain carries TRBV6-5 and TRBJ2-2; tentatively, D is TRBD1 or TRBD2 (5 bases each). The V end lost 0 bases, the J end lost 12 bases, and 11 bases lay between the germline ends. The CDR3 has 13 amino acids. Germline CDR1 reads MNHEY; CDR2 reads SVGAGI. The CDR3 protein is CASSYSGVMQLFF. For the CDR3, the DNA is TGTGCCAGCAGTTACTCGGGGGTAATGCAGCTGTTTTTT.

A single count supports this clone. CDR3 in DNA: TGTGCCAGCAGTCTGGGACTCTCCTACGAGCAGTACTTC. Protein: CASSLGLSYEQYF. The genes are TRBV27 and TRBJ2-7; maybe TRBD2 (6 bases). The CDR3 is 13 residues long. Germline CDR1 is MNHEY and CDR2 is SMNVEV (reference sequence). V lost 5 bases and J 0 bases, leaving 8 bases between the germline ends.

This clone has a handful of counts. The chain combines TRBV5-6 with TRBJ2-3; the D gene is possibly TRBD1 (6 bases). This CDR3 contains 16 residues. V lost 3 bases to trimming and J lost 2 bases, with 16 bases between them. Germline V CDR1 and CDR2: SGHDT, YYEEEE. The CDR3, as DNA: TGTGCCAGCAGCTGGGATGGACAGCCTCTCACAGATACGCAGTATTTT. It encodes CASSWDGQPLTDTQYF.

In nucleotides, the CDR3 is TGTGCCAGCAGTGCCTGGACAGCGAGTCGAGAGACCCAGTACTTC. Translation gives CASSAWTASRETQYF. This chain links TRBV28 with TRBJ2-5, with D maybe TRBD1 (6 bases). The CDR3 contains 15 residues. Germline loops: CDR1 MDHEN, CDR2 SYDVKM. Trimming left V 5 bases short and J 4 bases short, with 17 bases between.

This chain links TRBV4-1 with TRBJ2-7, with D possibly matching TRBD2 (6 bases). The CDR3 is 14 residues long. V shed 3 bases and J shed 3 bases, with 12 bases lying between them. Germline V gene lookup returns CDR1 MGHRA and CDR2 YSYEKL. In DNA, the CDR3 is TGCGCCAGCAGCCAGACTAGTGGGGACTACGAGCAGTACTTC. The encoded protein is CASSQTSGDYEQYF.

The sample holds one count of this clone. This chain links TRBV5-4 with TRBJ2-3; D remains unclear. Per the germline V gene, CDR1 is SGHNT and CDR2 is YYREEE (reference sequence). This CDR3 spans 14 amino acids. V was trimmed by 0 bases and J by 2 bases, leaving 7 bases between them. CDR3 in DNA: TGTGCCAGCAGCTTGGGAGATTACACAGATACGCAGTATTTT. This translates into CASSLGDYTDTQYF.

V is TRBV6-5 and J is TRBJ2-6, with 8 nucleotides matching TRBD1. Germline trimming cut 4 bases from V and 1 base from J; bases unmatched to any gene: 3. The germline V gene has CDR1 MNHEY and CDR2 SVGAGI. This CDR3 comprises 16 residues. The CDR3 loop reads CASSWDRTSGANVLTF. As DNA, the CDR3 is TGTGCCAGCAGTTGGGACAGGACTTCTGGGGCCAACGTCCTGACTTTC.

This chain uses TRBV7-2 with TRBJ1-2; D unclear. This CDR3 contains 13 residues. CDR1 is SGHTA, CDR2 FQGNSA, per germline. Trimming removed 3 bases at V and 4 bases at J, with 9 bases between. This CDR3 reads CASSFKGGYGYTF. The CDR3 region has the DNA TGTGCCAGCAGCTTTAAGGGAGGCTATGGCTACACCTTC.

The chain combines TRBV6-4 with TRBJ2-7; no reliable D call. CDR1 MRHNA and CDR2 SNTAGT come from the germline V gene. This CDR3 region has 14 residues. Trimming left V 8 bases short and J 3 bases short, with 17 bases between. DNA for the CDR3: TGTGCCAGCGGGGTTACCGGGTCTCTCTACGAGCAGTACTTC. It yields the protein CASGVTGSLYEQYF.